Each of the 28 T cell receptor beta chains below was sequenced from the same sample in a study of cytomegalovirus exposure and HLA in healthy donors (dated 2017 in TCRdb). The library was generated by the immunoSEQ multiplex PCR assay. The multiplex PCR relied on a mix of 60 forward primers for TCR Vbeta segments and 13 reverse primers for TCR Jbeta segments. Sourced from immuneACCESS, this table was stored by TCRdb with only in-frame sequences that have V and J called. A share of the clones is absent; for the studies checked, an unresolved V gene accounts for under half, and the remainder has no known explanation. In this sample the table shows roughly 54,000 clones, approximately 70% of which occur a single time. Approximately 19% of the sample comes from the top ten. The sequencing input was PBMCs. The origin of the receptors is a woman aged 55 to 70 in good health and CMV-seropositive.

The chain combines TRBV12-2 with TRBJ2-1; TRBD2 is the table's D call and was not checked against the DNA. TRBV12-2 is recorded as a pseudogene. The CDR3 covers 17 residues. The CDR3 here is CASRLVCGGGSYNEQFF. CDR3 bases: TGTGCAAGTCGCTTAGTATGTGGCGGGGGTTCCTACAATGAGCAGTTCTTC.

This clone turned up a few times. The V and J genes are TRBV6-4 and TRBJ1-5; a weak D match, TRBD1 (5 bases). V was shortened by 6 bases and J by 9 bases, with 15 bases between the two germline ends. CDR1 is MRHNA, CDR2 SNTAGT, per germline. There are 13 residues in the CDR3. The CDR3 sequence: CASSDDRGGPQHF. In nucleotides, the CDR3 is TGTGCCAGCAGCGATGACCGGGGGGGGCCCCAGCATTTT.

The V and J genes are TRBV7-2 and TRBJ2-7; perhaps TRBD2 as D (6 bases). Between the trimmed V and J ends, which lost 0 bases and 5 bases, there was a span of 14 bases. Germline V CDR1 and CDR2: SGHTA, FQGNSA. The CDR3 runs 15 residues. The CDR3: CASSLASGSRNEQYF. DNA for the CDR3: TGTGCCAGCAGCTTAGCCAGCGGGTCCCGGAACGAGCAGTACTTC.

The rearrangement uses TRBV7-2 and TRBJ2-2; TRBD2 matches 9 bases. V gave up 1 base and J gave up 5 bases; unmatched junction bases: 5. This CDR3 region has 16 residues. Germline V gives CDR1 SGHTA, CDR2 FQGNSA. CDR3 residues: CASSLGLAGRTGELFF. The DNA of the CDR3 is TGTGCCAGCAGCTTAGGGCTAGCGGGGCGGACCGGGGAGCTGTTTTTT.

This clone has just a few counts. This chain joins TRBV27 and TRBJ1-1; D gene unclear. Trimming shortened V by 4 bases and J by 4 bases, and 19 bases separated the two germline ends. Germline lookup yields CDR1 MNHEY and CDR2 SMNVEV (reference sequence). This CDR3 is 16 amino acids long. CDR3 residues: CASSWQVKVPGTEAFF. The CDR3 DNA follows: TGTGCCAGCAGTTGGCAGGTGAAGGTTCCTGGCACTGAAGCTTTCTTT.

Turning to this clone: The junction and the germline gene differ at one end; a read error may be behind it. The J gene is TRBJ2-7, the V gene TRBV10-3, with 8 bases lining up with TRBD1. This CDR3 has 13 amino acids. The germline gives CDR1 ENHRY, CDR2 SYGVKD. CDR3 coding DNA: TGTGCCATCACTGAGACAGGGGTTTCCGAGCAGTACTTC. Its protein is CAITETGVSEQYF.

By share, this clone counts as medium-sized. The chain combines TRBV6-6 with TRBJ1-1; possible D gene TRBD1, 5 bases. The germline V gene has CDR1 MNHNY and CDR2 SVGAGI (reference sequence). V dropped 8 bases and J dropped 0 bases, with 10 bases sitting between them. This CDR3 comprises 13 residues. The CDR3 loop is CASLTGVNTEAFF. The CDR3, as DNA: TGTGCCAGCTTAACAGGAGTGAACACTGAAGCTTTCTTT.

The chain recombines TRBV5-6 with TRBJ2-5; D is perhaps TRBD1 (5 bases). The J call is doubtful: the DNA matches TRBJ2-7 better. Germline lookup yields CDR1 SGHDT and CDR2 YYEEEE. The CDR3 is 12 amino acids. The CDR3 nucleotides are TGTGCCAGCAGAGGGGTCGGCAGCGAGCAGTACTTC. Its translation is CASRGVGSEQYF.

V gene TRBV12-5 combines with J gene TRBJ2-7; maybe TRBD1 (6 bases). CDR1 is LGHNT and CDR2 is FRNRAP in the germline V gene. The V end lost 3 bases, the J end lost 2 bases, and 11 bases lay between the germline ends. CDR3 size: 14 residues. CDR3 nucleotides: TGTGCTAGTGGTTTAGACAGGATTACCTACGAGCAGTACTTC. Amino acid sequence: CASGLDRITYEQYF.

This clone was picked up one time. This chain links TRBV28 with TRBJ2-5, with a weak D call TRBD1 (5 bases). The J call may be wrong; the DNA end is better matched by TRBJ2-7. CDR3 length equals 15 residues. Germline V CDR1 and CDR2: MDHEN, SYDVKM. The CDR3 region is CASWPVKGIPYEQYF. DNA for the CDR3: TGTGCCAGCTGGCCCGTTAAGGGGATCCCCTACGAGCAGTACTTC.

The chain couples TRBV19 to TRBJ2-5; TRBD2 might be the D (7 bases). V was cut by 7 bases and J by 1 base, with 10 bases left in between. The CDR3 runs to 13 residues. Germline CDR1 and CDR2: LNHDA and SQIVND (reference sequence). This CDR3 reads CASNGGPQETQYF. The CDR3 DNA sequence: TGTGCCAGTAACGGGGGGCCCCAAGAGACCCAGTACTTC.

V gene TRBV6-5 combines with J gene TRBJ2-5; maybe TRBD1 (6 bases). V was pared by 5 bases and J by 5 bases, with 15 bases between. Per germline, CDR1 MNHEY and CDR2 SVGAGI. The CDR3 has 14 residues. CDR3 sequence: CASSTKGGTETQYF. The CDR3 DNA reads TGTGCCAGCAGTACAAAAGGGGGTACCGAGACCCAGTACTTC.

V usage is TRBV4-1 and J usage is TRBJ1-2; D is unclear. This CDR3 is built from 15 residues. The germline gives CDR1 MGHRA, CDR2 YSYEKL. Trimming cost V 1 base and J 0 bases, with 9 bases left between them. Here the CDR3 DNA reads TGCGCCAGCAGCCAAGTCGGAGCGACTAACTATGGCTACACCTTC. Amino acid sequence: CASSQVGATNYGYTF.

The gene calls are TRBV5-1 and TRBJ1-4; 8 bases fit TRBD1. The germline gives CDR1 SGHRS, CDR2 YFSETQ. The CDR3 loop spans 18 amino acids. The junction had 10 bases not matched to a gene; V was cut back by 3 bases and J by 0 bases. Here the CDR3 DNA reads TGCGCCAGCAGCTGGGGACAGGCGACGAAATCAACTAATGAAAAACTGTTTTTT. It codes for CASSWGQATKSTNEKLFF.

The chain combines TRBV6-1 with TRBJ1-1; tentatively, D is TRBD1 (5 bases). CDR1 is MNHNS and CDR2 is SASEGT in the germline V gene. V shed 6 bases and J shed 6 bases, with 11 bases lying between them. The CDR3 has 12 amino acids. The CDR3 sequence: CASSADRSEAFF. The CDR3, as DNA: TGTGCCAGCAGCGCAGACAGATCTGAAGCTTTCTTT.

The CDR3 loop reads CASIPGGLRLSGGYTF. The DNA for the CDR3 is TGTGCCAGCATCCCAGGGGGGCTTCGGCTTTCGGGGGGCTACACCTTC. The chain joins TRBV2 to TRBJ1-2, with 7 bases matching TRBD1. The germline V gene encodes CDR1 SNHLY and CDR2 FYNNEI. The V and J ends lost 7 bases and 8 bases, in that order; junction bases with no gene match: 19. CDR3 length: 16 amino acids. Looking up the rest from reference TRBV2 and TRBJ1-2 gives the full variable domain: EPEVTQTPSHQVTQMGQEVILRCVPISNHLYFYWYRQILGQKVEFLVSFYNNEISEKSEIFDDQFSVERPDGSNFTLKIRSTKLEDSAMYFCASIPGGLRLSGGYTFGSGTRLTVV.

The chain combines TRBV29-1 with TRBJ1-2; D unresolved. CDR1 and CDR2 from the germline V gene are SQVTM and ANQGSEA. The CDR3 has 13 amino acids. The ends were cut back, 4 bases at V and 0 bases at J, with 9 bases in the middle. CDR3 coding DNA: TGCAGCGTTGGCGCGCTACCTAACTATGGCTACACCTTC. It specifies CSVGALPNYGYTF.

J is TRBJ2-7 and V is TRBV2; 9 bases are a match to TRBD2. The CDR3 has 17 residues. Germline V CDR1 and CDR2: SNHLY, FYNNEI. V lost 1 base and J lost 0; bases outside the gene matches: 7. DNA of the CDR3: TGTGCCAGCAGTGAAGGCATCCTAGCGGGGACCTCCTACGAGCAGTACTTC. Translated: CASSEGILAGTSYEQYF.

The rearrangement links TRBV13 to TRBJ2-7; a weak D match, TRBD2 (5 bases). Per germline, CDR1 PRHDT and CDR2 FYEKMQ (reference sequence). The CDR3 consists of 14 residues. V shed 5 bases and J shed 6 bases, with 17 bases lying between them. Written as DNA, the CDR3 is TGTGCCAGCAGCCGGGGAAGACCACGGGGCGAGCAGTACTTC. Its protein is CASSRGRPRGEQYF.

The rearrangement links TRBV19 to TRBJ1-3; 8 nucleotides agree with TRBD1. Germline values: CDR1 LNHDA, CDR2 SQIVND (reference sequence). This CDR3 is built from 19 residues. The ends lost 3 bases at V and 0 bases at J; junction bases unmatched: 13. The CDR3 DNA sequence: TGTGCCAGTAGTATTAGGTTTGGGCAGGGGGCCAACTCTGGAAACACCATATATTTT. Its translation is CASSIRFGQGANSGNTIYF.

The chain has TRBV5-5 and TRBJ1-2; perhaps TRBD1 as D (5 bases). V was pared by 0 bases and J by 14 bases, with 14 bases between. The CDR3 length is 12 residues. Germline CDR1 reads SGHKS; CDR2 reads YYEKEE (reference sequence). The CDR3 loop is CASSLALGGATF. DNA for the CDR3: TGTGCCAGCAGCTTGGCCCTGGGCGGGGCAACCTTC.

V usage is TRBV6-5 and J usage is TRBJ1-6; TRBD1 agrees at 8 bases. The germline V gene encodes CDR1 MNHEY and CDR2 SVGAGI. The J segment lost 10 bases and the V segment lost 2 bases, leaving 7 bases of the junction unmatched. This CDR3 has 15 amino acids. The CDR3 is CASSYQDRVRSPLHF. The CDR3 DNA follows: TGTGCCAGCAGTTACCAGGACAGGGTGAGGTCACCCCTCCACTTT.

As DNA, the CDR3 is TGTGCCAGCTCACCACGACAGGGGGACACTGAAGCTTTCTTT. As protein: CASSPRQGDTEAFF. The gene calls are TRBV18 and TRBJ1-1; TRBD1 matches at 9 bases. Germline V gene lookup returns CDR1 KGHSH and CDR2 LQKENI. The V and J ends lost 1 base and 3 bases, in that order; junction bases with no gene match: 0. The CDR3 is made up of 14 amino acids.

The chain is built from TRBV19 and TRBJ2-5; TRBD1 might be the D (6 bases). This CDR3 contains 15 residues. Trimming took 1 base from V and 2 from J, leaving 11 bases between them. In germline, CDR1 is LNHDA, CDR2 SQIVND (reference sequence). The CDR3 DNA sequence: TGTGCCAGTAGTATAGTACAGGGTCGGCAAGAGACCCAGTACTTC. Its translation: CASSIVQGRQETQYF.

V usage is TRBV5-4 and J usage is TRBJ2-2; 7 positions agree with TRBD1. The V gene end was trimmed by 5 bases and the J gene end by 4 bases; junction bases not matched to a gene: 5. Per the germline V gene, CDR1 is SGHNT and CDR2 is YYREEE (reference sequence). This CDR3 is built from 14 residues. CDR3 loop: CASSVGTVTGELFF. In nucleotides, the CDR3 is TGTGCCAGCAGTGTTGGGACAGTCACCGGGGAGCTGTTTTTT.

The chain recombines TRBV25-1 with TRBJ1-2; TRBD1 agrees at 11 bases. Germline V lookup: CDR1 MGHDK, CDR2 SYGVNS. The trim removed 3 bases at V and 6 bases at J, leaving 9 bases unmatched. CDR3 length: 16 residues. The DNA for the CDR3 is TGTGCCAGCAGTGACATGGGACAGGGGGATTTTAATGGCTACACCTTC. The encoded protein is CASSDMGQGDFNGYTF.

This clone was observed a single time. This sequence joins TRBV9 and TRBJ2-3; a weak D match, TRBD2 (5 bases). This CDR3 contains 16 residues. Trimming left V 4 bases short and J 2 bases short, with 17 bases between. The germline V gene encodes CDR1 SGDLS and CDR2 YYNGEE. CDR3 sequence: CASSKREGSTTDTQYF. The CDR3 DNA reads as TGTGCCAGCAGCAAGAGAGAGGGAAGCACCACAGATACGCAGTATTTT.

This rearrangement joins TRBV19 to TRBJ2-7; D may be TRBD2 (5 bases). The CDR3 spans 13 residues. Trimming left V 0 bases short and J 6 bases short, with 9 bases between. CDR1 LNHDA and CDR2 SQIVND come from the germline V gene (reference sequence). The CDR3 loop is CASSIEPGGEQYF. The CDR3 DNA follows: TGTGCCAGTAGTATAGAGCCAGGAGGCGAGCAGTACTTC.